This T cell receptor (beta chain) was sequenced for a study of early T cells in non-severe SARS-CoV-2 infection. Study-level information: Investigators sequenced bulk RNA drawn from unsorted whole blood, and chains remained unpaired. Study conclusions and caveats: VDJdb-based matching was biased toward anti-spike CD8 responses and missed private and CD4 specificities.

With 1 base clipped from V and 6 bases from J, the junction kept 0 bases outside the gene matches. The germline gives CDR1 MNHNS, CDR2 SASEGT. The CDR3 is 15 amino acids. The sample holds a few counts of this clonotype. As yet, its antigen is unknown. Each single cDNA molecule received a unique molecular identifier. TCRdb analysed the 5' RACE reads with MiXCR anew, one entry per CDR3 protein. The profile covers around 58,000 distinct CDR3 sequences, with about 13% appearing a single time and about 9.7% taken by the ten largest. The specimen sequenced was whole blood. The sequence was collected from an adult who was a healthcare worker with PCR-confirmed SARS-CoV-2 infection or an uninfected control (not recorded which). The chain uses TRBV6-1 and TRBJ1-6; TRBD1 matches at 10 bases. The chain's CDR3 is CASSEGQGANSPLHF. CDR3 bases: TGTGCCAGCAGTGAAGGACAGGGGGCTAATTCACCCCTCCACTTT.